Following are 24 T cell receptor beta chains from one sample sequenced in a study of blood T cell repertoires in COVID-19. Measured with immunoSEQ multiplex PCR; TCRdb has only the in-frame clones, and not every one. Of fewer than 120,000 clones in the sample, about 88% are singletons; the top ten hold around 3%. What was sequenced was peripheral blood. These TCRs come from a woman in her fifties or sixties with acute or convalescent COVID-19.

This clone was counted a single time. V and J are TRBV2 and TRBJ2-5; a weak D match, TRBD1 (7 bases). This CDR3 is built from 14 residues. CDR1 is SNHLY and CDR2 is FYNNEI in the germline V gene. The V end was cut by 6 bases, the J end by 5 bases, with 16 bases between. In DNA form, the CDR3 reads TGTGCCAGCAGCGGGGTCAGGGGGGATGAGACCCAGTACTTC. It specifies CASSGVRGDETQYF. Full variable domain (missing parts from reference TRBV2 and TRBJ2-5): EPEVTQTPSHQVTQMGQEVILRCVPISNHLYFYWYRQILGQKVEFLVSFYNNEISEKSEIFDDQFSVERPDGSNFTLKIRSTKLEDSAMYFCASSGVRGDETQYFGPGTRLLVL.

This chain joins TRBV24-1 and TRBJ2-7; the D is unclear. Trimming shortened V by 3 bases and J by 0 bases, and 11 bases separated the two germline ends. The CDR3 covers 15 residues. CDR1 and CDR2 (germline): KGHDR, SFDVKD. As DNA, the CDR3 is TGTGCCACCAGTGATGCGACAACGAGCTCCTACGAGCAGTACTTC. This translates into CATSDATTSSYEQYF.

The V gene is TRBV4-2, the J gene TRBJ2-3; D is possibly TRBD2 (6 bases). With 0 bases removed from V and 10 bases from J, the gap between germline ends came to 11 bases. CDR3 length: 13 residues. Per germline, CDR1 LGHNA and CDR2 YNFKEQ. The CDR3 reads CASSQETEGAQYF. As DNA, the CDR3 is TGTGCCAGCAGCCAAGAGACGGAGGGAGCGCAGTATTTT.

The chain links TRBV7-2 to TRBJ2-7; 9 bases agree with TRBD1. Trimming took 5 bases from V and 9 from J; bases not matched to a gene: 11. The V gene's germline CDR1 is SGHTA and CDR2 FQGNSA. This CDR3 has 14 residues. The CDR3 spells CASSLRQGDQRQYF. The CDR3 DNA reads TGTGCCAGCAGCCTCAGACAGGGGGACCAGAGGCAGTACTTC.

This chain connects TRBV11-3 to TRBJ2-3, with TRBD2 matching 10 bases. V shed 4 bases and J 3 bases; nucleotides not matched to a gene: 7. This CDR3 is 16 amino acids long. CDR1 is SGHNT, CDR2 YENEEA, per germline. The CDR3 loop is CASSSTASGGTDTQYF. CDR3 coding DNA: TGTGCCAGCAGCTCTACGGCTAGCGGGGGAACAGATACGCAGTATTTT.

J is TRBJ2-2 and V is TRBV5-6; possibly TRBD2 for D (7 bases). The CDR3 is 15 amino acids. Trimming took off 1 base at V and 4 bases at J, with 11 bases between the two ends. Germline CDR1 reads SGHDT; CDR2 reads YYEEEE. CDR3 in amino acids: CASSLRGASTGELFF. DNA for the CDR3: TGTGCCAGCAGCTTGCGGGGGGCTAGCACCGGGGAGCTGTTTTTT. The full variable domain, in which reference TRBV5-6 and TRBJ2-2 provide the parts outside the CDR3, is DAGVTQSPTHLIKTRGQQVTLRCSPKSGHDTVSWYQQALGQGPQFIFQYYEEEERQRGNFPDRFSGHQFPNYSSELNVNALLLGDSALYLCASSLRGASTGELFFGEGSRLTVL.

The rearrangement links TRBV19 to TRBJ2-2; possible D gene TRBD1, 6 bases. V was clipped by 8 bases and J by 1 base, with 17 bases between them. Germline-derived CDR1 and CDR2 are LNHDA and SQIVND (reference sequence). The CDR3 loop spans 16 amino acids. CDR3 coding DNA: TGTGCCAGTGAGGTCCGAGACAGGAGGAACACCGGGGAGCTGTTTTTT. It is translated as CASEVRDRRNTGELFF.

This sequence joins TRBV20-1 and TRBJ2-7; D is perhaps TRBD1 (7 bases). Trimming cost V 3 bases and J 3 bases, with 15 bases left between them. Looked up from germline, CDR1 is DFQATT and CDR2 is SNEGSKA (reference sequence). The CDR3 loop spans 14 amino acids. This CDR3 reads CSASAGGMDYEQYF. CDR3 DNA: TGCAGTGCTAGTGCAGGGGGGATGGACTACGAGCAGTACTTC.

This chain connects TRBV5-1 to TRBJ2-7, with D possibly matching TRBD2 (5 bases). The length of the CDR3 is 14 residues. Per the germline V gene, CDR1 is SGHRS and CDR2 is YFSETQ. V was pared by 0 bases and J by 7 bases, with 14 bases between. In DNA form, the CDR3 reads TGCGCCAGCAGCTTGGAGGCCGCTACGGGGGAGCAGTACTTC. This sequence encodes CASSLEAATGEQYF. The full variable domain, its missing parts supplied by reference TRBV5-1 and TRBJ2-7, is KAGVTQTPRYLIKTRGQQVTLSCSPISGHRSVSWYQQTPGQGLQFLFEYFSETQRNKGNFPGRFSGRQFSNSRSEMNVSTLELGDSALYLCASSLEAATGEQYFGPGTRLTVT.

The J gene is TRBJ2-1, the V gene TRBV24-1, with a weak D call TRBD1 (6 bases). Germline V lookup: CDR1 KGHDR, CDR2 SFDVKD. Trimming took off 4 bases at V and 5 bases at J, with 14 bases between the two ends. The CDR3 spans 15 residues. The CDR3 nucleotides are TGTGCCACCAGTGACCCAAGGACAGCCGACAATGAGCAGTTCTTC. As protein: CATSDPRTADNEQFF.

The rearrangement uses TRBV6-6 and TRBJ2-5, with D maybe TRBD1 (6 bases). The CDR3 is 15 amino acids. With 2 bases removed from V and 5 bases from J, the gap between germline ends came to 15 bases. The germline V gene encodes CDR1 MNHNY and CDR2 SVGAGI (reference sequence). For the CDR3, the DNA is TGTGCCAGCAGTTACCTAAATACAGGGTTCGAGACCCAGTACTTC. Amino acids: CASSYLNTGFETQYF.

This chain connects TRBV6-2 or TRBV6-3 to TRBJ2-1; 10 bases are shared with TRBD2. Germline V CDR1 and CDR2: MNHEY, SVGEGT. V shed 2 bases and J 6 bases; nucleotides not matched to a gene: 7. The CDR3 is 16 residues long. CDR3 bases: TGTGCCAGCAGTTACCTCCTAGCGGGAGCTCCCAATGAGCAGTTCTTC. Its protein is CASSYLLAGAPNEQFF.

The chain is built from TRBV6-2 or TRBV6-3 and TRBJ2-1, with 13 positions matching TRBD2. The CDR3 runs to 16 residues. From germline, CDR1 is MNHEY and CDR2 SVGEGT. J lost 6 bases, V lost 4 bases, and 6 bases had no gene match. The CDR3 loop reads CASSLTTSGRANEQFF. The DNA for the CDR3 is TGTGCCAGCAGTTTGACTACTAGCGGGAGGGCCAATGAGCAGTTCTTC.

The gene calls are TRBV2 and TRBJ1-6, with TRBD1 matching over 9 bases. CDR3 length equals 15 residues. The V gene's germline CDR1 is SNHLY and CDR2 FYNNEI. V gave up 3 bases and J gave up 9 bases; unmatched junction bases: 6. Here the CDR3 reads CASSELGQGSSPLHF. The CDR3 nucleotides read TGTGCCAGCAGTGAGTTGGGACAGGGAAGTTCACCCCTCCACTTT.

The table lists this clone with a count of one. This chain uses TRBV3-1 (or the pseudogene TRBV3-2) with TRBJ2-7; TRBD1 agrees at 8 bases. CDR3 length: 15 amino acids. The ends lost 7 bases at V and 0 bases at J; junction bases unmatched: 8. Germline V gene lookup returns CDR1 LGHDT and CDR2 YNNKEL (reference sequence). CDR3 DNA sequence: TGTGCCAGCACGCCGGACAGGGTCGGCTCCTACGAGCAGTACTTC. Protein product: CASTPDRVGSYEQYF.

The chain joins TRBV6-6 to TRBJ2-7; D might be TRBD2 (6 bases). The germline V and J ends were trimmed by 3 bases and 7 bases, with 16 bases remaining between them. This CDR3 comprises 14 residues. From germline, CDR1 is MNHNY and CDR2 SVGAGI (reference sequence). The CDR3 DNA reads as TGTGCCAGCAGTTATTTACCAGGGCGGGATGAGCAGTACTTC. This encodes CASSYLPGRDEQYF.

This CDR3 reads CASRDYTGNQPQHF. The DNA of the CDR3 is TGTGCCAGCAGAGATTACACAGGCAATCAGCCCCAGCATTTT. This sequence joins TRBV6-5 and TRBJ1-5; no reliable D call. CDR1 is MNHEY and CDR2 is SVGAGI in the germline V gene. The CDR3 loop spans 14 amino acids. Trimming removed 6 bases from V and 2 bases from J, with 11 bases in between.

The chain combines TRBV5-1 with TRBJ1-2; D is undetermined. This CDR3 comprises 15 residues. The germline CDR1 and CDR2 sequences are SGHRS and YFSETQ. V shed 4 bases and J shed 4 bases, with 17 bases lying between them. The DNA for the CDR3 is TGCGCCAGCAGCCAAGTGCCCGGGGTAGGCTATGGCTACACCTTC. It encodes CASSQVPGVGYGYTF.

The rearrangement uses TRBV6-5 and TRBJ2-4, with 8 bases matching TRBD1. The CDR3 is made up of 15 amino acids. Germline loops: CDR1 MNHEY, CDR2 SVGAGI. V shed 3 bases and J 2 bases; nucleotides not matched to a gene: 3. The CDR3 DNA is TGTGCCAGCAGTTATACAGGGGGAACCAAAAACATTCAGTACTTC. Translated, it gives CASSYTGGTKNIQYF.

V is TRBV12-3 or TRBV12-4 and J is TRBJ2-1; 9 positions match TRBD2. Trimming at V came to 6 bases and at J to 15 bases, leaving 12 bases not matched to a gene. This CDR3 is 13 amino acids long. CDR3 loop: CASSLMGGGGRFF. In DNA, the CDR3 is TGTGCCAGCAGCCTCATGGGCGGGGGGGGACGGTTCTTC.

In this sample, this clone turned up once. V usage is TRBV21-1 and J usage is TRBJ2-4; TRBD2 is the table's D call and was not checked against the DNA. TRBV21-1 is designated a pseudogene. The CDR3 spans 18 residues. The CDR3 reads CASSKKLAGGTAKNIQYF. In DNA form, the CDR3 reads TGTGCCAGCAGCAAAAAACTAGCGGGAGGGACGGCCAAAAACATTCAGTACTTC.

The chain is built from TRBV5-4 and TRBJ2-3; D gene ambiguous. Germline CDR1 and CDR2: SGHNT and YYREEE (reference sequence). The CDR3 is made up of 13 amino acids. Trimming left V 4 bases short and J 2 bases short, with 8 bases between. The CDR3 coding sequence is TGTGCCAGCAGCAAGCAGGACACAGATACGCAGTATTTT. Protein product: CASSKQDTDTQYF. Supplemented by reference TRBV5-4 and TRBJ2-3, the full variable domain reads ETGVTQSPTHLIKTRGQQVTLRCSSQSGHNTVSWYQQALGQGPQFIFQYYREEENGRGNFPPRFSGLQFPNYSSELNVNALELDDSALYLCASSKQDTDTQYFGPGTRLTVL.

A few counts support this clone. This sequence joins TRBV7-9 and TRBJ1-1; D gene uncertain. The CDR3 runs 14 residues. CDR1 is SEHNR and CDR2 is FQNEAQ in the germline V gene (reference sequence). V lost 5 bases and J lost 5, with 15 bases in between. The CDR3 region is CASSQQGWRTEAFF. The CDR3 DNA reads TGTGCCAGCAGCCAACAAGGGTGGAGGACTGAAGCTTTCTTT.

The chain couples TRBV10-3 to TRBJ2-7, with D perhaps matching TRBD1 (6 bases). The CDR3 is 15 amino acids. V was clipped by 4 bases and J by 2 bases, with 15 bases between them. Germline V lookup: CDR1 ENHRY, CDR2 SYGVKD. CDR3 region: CAISGGQPPTYEQYF. The CDR3 DNA is TGTGCCATCAGTGGGGGGCAACCCCCAACCTACGAGCAGTACTTC.